A single sample is the source of the 18 T cell receptor beta chains below, sequenced in a study of T cells in Graves' hyperthyroidism and ophthalmopathy. TCR beta CDR3 regions were amplified from RNA transcripts. First-round RT-PCR targeting the TCR CDR3 was performed with the HTBI primer set. TCRdb recomputed calls from the multiplex PCR reads with MiXCR, one row per CDR3 protein. Of about 480,000 distinct CDR3 sequences detected, around a quarter appear once; the ten largest clones hold around 11%. The sequencing input was blood. The receptor set was obtained from a woman in her twenties or thirties with Graves' ophthalmopathy.

With regard to this clonotype: It may be a read error: a sequence one base away is much more abundant. The chain couples TRBV28 to TRBJ1-2, with D possibly matching TRBD1 (5 bases). In germline, CDR1 is MDHEN, CDR2 SYDVKM. The CDR3 covers 13 residues. CDR3 protein: CSSSLLDRYGYTF. CDR3 sequence (DNA): TGTTCCAGCAGTTTATTAGACAGATATGGCTACACCTTC.

This clonotype has a count of ten or more. V is TRBV10-3 and J is TRBJ1-2; no definite D call. Germline CDR1 and CDR2: ENHRY and SYGVKD. Trimming left V 7 bases short and J 0 bases short, with 18 bases between. The CDR3 consists of 16 residues. The CDR3 region has the DNA TGTGCCATCAACGGCCCAGGCGCCCCTACTAACTATGGCTACACCTTC. Its protein is CAINGPGAPTNYGYTF.

This clonotype showed up many times. The chain combines TRBV6-1 with TRBJ1-1; D gene ambiguous. V dropped 8 bases and J dropped 1 base, with 11 bases sitting between them. Looked up from germline, CDR1 is MNHNS and CDR2 is SASEGT. This CDR3 contains 13 residues. CDR3 in amino acids: CASRRTGNTEAFF. CDR3 DNA: TGTGCCAGCCGTAGGACGGGGAACACTGAAGCTTTCTTT.

This clonotype has at least ten counts. J is TRBJ1-5 and V is TRBV28; a possible D gene is TRBD1 (6 bases). Germline V gene lookup returns CDR1 MDHEN and CDR2 SYDVKM. The CDR3 sequence is 15 residues long. Trimming removed 5 bases at V and 0 bases at J, with 11 bases between. DNA of the CDR3: TGTGCCAGCAGTACCAGGGGTTATAGCAATCAGCCCCAGCATTTT. It yields the protein CASSTRGYSNQPQHF.

Many counts were recorded for this clonotype. The CDR3 sequence is CASRGQKNTEAFF. The DNA of the CDR3 is TGTGCCAGTAGAGGCCAGAAGAACACTGAAGCTTTCTTT. The V gene is TRBV19, the J gene TRBJ1-1; D is unresolved. The length of the CDR3 is 13 residues. Germline CDR1 and CDR2: LNHDA and SQIVND (reference sequence). V lost 6 bases and J 1 base, leaving 9 bases between the germline ends.

The chain combines TRBV28 with TRBJ1-2; D unresolved. This CDR3 region has 16 residues. Looked up from germline, CDR1 is MDHEN and CDR2 is SYDVKM. In DNA form, the CDR3 reads TGTGCTACGATGGTGGGTTCGGGAACGGATGACTATGGCTACACCTTC. Protein sequence: CATMVGSGTDDYGYTF.

The genes are TRBV10-3 and TRBJ2-7; no definite D call. CDR3 size: 14 residues. Trimming shortened V by 0 bases and J by 3 bases, and 9 bases separated the two germline ends. The germline V gene encodes CDR1 ENHRY and CDR2 SYGVKD. CDR3 region: CAISESGRDYEQYF. The DNA of the CDR3 is TGTGCCATCAGTGAGTCGGGAAGGGACTACGAGCAGTACTTC.

The genes are TRBV18 and TRBJ2-7; 7 bases map to TRBD1. Losses at the gene ends were 6 bases for V and 0 bases for J; bases not matched to a gene: 8. The CDR3 runs 15 residues. Germline CDR1 and CDR2: KGHSH and LQKENI. The CDR3 region has the DNA TGTGCCAGCTCTCCTTCGACAGGGAGCTCCTACGAGCAGTACTTC. It is translated as CASSPSTGSSYEQYF.

The chain uses TRBV12-3 or TRBV12-4 and TRBJ1-2, with D possibly TRBD1 on 5 matching bases. This CDR3 is 16 amino acids long. V was cut by 3 bases and J by 6 bases, with 20 bases left in between. In DNA form, the CDR3 reads TGTGCCAGCAGTTTCAGTGCAGGGTGGATTAGTAATGGCTACACCTTC. It yields the protein CASSFSAGWISNGYTF.

The chain is built from TRBV7-3 and TRBJ2-5, with 13 bases that match TRBD2. J was trimmed by 0 bases and V by 5 bases; bases with no gene match: 3. Germline V gene lookup returns CDR1 SGHTA and CDR2 FQGTGA. This CDR3 has 16 residues. In DNA, the CDR3 is TGTGCCAGCAGCCAACTAGCGGGAGGGGACCAAGAGACCCAGTACTTC. Protein product: CASSQLAGGDQETQYF.

The table lists this clonotype with many counts. This chain links TRBV6-1 with TRBJ1-2, with D hard to call. Germline V CDR1 and CDR2: MNHNS, SASEGT. V was clipped by 10 bases and J by 3 bases, with 24 bases between them. The CDR3 totals 16 residues. In nucleotides, the CDR3 is TGTGCCACCAAGAAAAGTGCCAGTGATGGTGACTATGGCTACACCTTC. Encoded protein: CATKKSASDGDYGYTF.

As for this clonotype: A junction boundary mismatches the germline segment, possibly from a read error. The chain couples TRBV5-1 to TRBJ1-1; D unclear. The germline V gene encodes CDR1 SGHRS and CDR2 YFSETQ. CDR3 length equals 14 residues. CDR3 bases: TGCGCCAACAGCTTGACTGCTGGGAACACTGAAGCTTTCTTT. Residues: CANSLTAGNTEAFF.

The chain combines TRBV2 with TRBJ2-7; D unclear. The CDR3 length is 13 residues. Trimming took off 1 base at V and 3 bases at J, with 7 bases between the two ends. CDR1 is SNHLY, CDR2 FYNNEI, per germline. CDR3 coding DNA: TGTGCCAGCAGTGAAGATCGTAGCTACGAGCAGTACTTC. Protein: CASSEDRSYEQYF.

This clonotype was observed a few times. The gene calls are TRBV2 and TRBJ2-7; D possibly corresponds to TRBD1 (6 bases). This CDR3 is 13 amino acids long. Per germline, CDR1 SNHLY and CDR2 FYNNEI. V was shortened by 6 bases and J by 2 bases, with 11 bases between the two germline ends. CDR3 region: CASRRTDTYEQYF. Here the CDR3 DNA reads TGTGCCAGCAGACGGACAGACACCTACGAGCAGTACTTC.

This chain links TRBV20-1 with TRBJ1-1, with 9 bases identical to TRBD1. The CDR3 covers 15 residues. Looked up from germline, CDR1 is DFQATT and CDR2 is SNEGSKA (reference sequence). Trimming cost V 2 bases and J 4 bases; bases outside gene matches: 8. CDR3 in DNA: TGCAGTGCTAGACGGACAGGGGCGGTAGGCACTGAAGCTTTCTTT. Translation: CSARRTGAVGTEAFF.

The chain is built from TRBV12-3 or TRBV12-4 and TRBJ2-7; D is unclear. There are 12 residues in the CDR3. Trimming pared 7 bases from V and 2 bases from J, leaving 9 bases between. In DNA, the CDR3 is TGTGCCAGCACCTCTTCCGCCTACGAGCAGTACTTC. It yields the protein CASTSSAYEQYF.

The rearrangement links TRBV10-3 to TRBJ1-6; D is unresolved. Trimming took off 2 bases at V and 5 bases at J, with 7 bases between the two ends. This CDR3 has 14 amino acids. In germline, CDR1 is ENHRY, CDR2 SYGVKD. CDR3 amino acids: CAISEDRDNSPLHF. The CDR3 DNA reads as TGTGCCATCAGTGAGGACCGGGATAATTCACCCCTCCACTTT.

To note about this clonotype: The CDR3 does not end in the conserved phenylalanine or tryptophan, so this is likely a read error. The limits of the CDR3 on the DNA are not certain, so only TCRdb's listed CDR3 is given. The CDR3 loop is CASSDGSGGGYRL. The chain links TRBV2 to TRBJ1-2; the table's D call, TRBD1, has no DNA check behind it. The CDR3 length is 13 residues, termini included. CDR1 and CDR2 from the germline V gene are SNHLY and FYNNEI.